Listed below are T cell receptor beta chains from one sample, sequenced in a study of cytotoxic CD8 clonotypes in ibrutinib-treated CLL. This table comes from immunoSEQ multiplex PCR, and its TCRdb copy is limited to in-frame clones, with some not included. The table includes nearly 300,000 clones, approximately 76% detected once. The sample was PBMCs, taken at disease progression, from a patient treated with ibrutinib. These receptors were obtained from a human donor with chronic lymphocytic leukemia. CDR3s include the opening cysteine and the closing phenylalanine or tryptophan. The order of the fields is D gene, clone size, V gene, J gene, CDR3 DNA, CDR3 protein. D genes are given only for firm matches. Only some rows state a clone size, as once, few, many or a class for expanded clones.

d_call: .; clone_size: .; v_call: TRBV9; j_call: TRBJ1-2; cdr3_nt: TGTGCCAGCAGCGTAGATGGGGGGGACTATGGCTACACCTTC; cdr3_aa: CASSVDGGDYGYTF
d_call: TRBD2; clone_size: .; v_call: TRBV4-1; j_call: TRBJ2-4; cdr3_nt: TGCGCCAGCAGCCAAGATGGACGGGAGGGGGTCCAAAACATTCAGTACTTC; cdr3_aa: CASSQDGREGVQNIQYF
d_call: .; clone_size: .; v_call: TRBV4-1; j_call: TRBJ2-2; cdr3_nt: TGCGCCAGCAGCACACGGGGCCACGATACGAACACCGGGGAGCTGTTTTTT; cdr3_aa: CASSTRGHDTNTGELFF
d_call: TRBD1; clone_size: .; v_call: TRBV18; j_call: TRBJ2-3; cdr3_nt: TGTGCCAGCTCGTCGACAGGGGTTAGCACAGATACGCAGTATTTT; cdr3_aa: CASSSTGVSTDTQYF
d_call: .; clone_size: .; v_call: TRBV10-2; j_call: TRBJ1-3; cdr3_nt: TGCGCCAGCAGACAGGCTGGAAACACCATATATTTT; cdr3_aa: CASRQAGNTIYF
d_call: TRBD2; clone_size: .; v_call: TRBV9; j_call: TRBJ2-1; cdr3_nt: TGTGCCAGCAGCACCCCTAGCGGGGGCTTCAATGAGCAGTTCTTC; cdr3_aa: CASSTPSGGFNEQFF
d_call: .; clone_size: few; v_call: TRBV19; j_call: TRBJ2-4; cdr3_nt: TGTGCCAGTAAGGAGCGGCCCGCCCTAGCCAAAAACATTCAGTACTTC; cdr3_aa: CASKERPALAKNIQYF
d_call: TRBD1; clone_size: .; v_call: TRBV2; j_call: TRBJ2-5; cdr3_nt: TGTGCCAGCACGAGACAGGGGGCAGAGACCCAGTACTTC; cdr3_aa: CASTRQGAETQYF
d_call: TRBD2; clone_size: .; v_call: TRBV13; j_call: TRBJ2-3; cdr3_nt: TGTGCCAGCAGCTTATTCGCTAGCGGGGGGGCGAGCACAGATACGCAGTATTTT; cdr3_aa: CASSLFASGGASTDTQYF
d_call: .; clone_size: .; v_call: TRBV5-1; j_call: TRBJ2-7; cdr3_nt: TGCGCCAGCAGCTGGGGAGACACTGACGAGCAGTACTTC; cdr3_aa: CASSWGDTDEQYF
d_call: .; clone_size: .; v_call: TRBV29-1; j_call: TRBJ2-3; cdr3_nt: TGCAGCGTTGAGGCAATGCGGCCAAACACAGATACGCAGTATTTT; cdr3_aa: CSVEAMRPNTDTQYF
d_call: TRBD2; clone_size: .; v_call: TRBV9; j_call: TRBJ2-3; cdr3_nt: TGTGCCAGCAGCGTAGGACTAGCGGGGACCACAGATACGCAGTATTTT; cdr3_aa: CASSVGLAGTTDTQYF
d_call: .; clone_size: .; v_call: TRBV10-3; j_call: TRBJ1-2; cdr3_nt: TGTGCCATCAGCCGGGCCCGGACAGACACTAACTATGGCTACACCTTC; cdr3_aa: CAISRARTDTNYGYTF
d_call: TRBD2; clone_size: .; v_call: TRBV7-3; j_call: TRBJ2-3; cdr3_nt: TGTGCCAGCAGCTCCGGGACTAGCGGTCGAGATACGCAGTATTTT; cdr3_aa: CASSSGTSGRDTQYF
d_call: .; clone_size: .; v_call: TRBV6-5; j_call: TRBJ1-1; cdr3_nt: TGTGCCAGCGGTCTCCGCGGCGACACTGAAGCTTTCTTT; cdr3_aa: CASGLRGDTEAFF
d_call: .; clone_size: .; v_call: TRBV7-8; j_call: TRBJ2-7; cdr3_nt: TGTGCCAGCAGCTTAGCCAGGGGGGACTACGAGCAGTACTTC; cdr3_aa: CASSLARGDYEQYF
d_call: TRBD1; clone_size: .; v_call: TRBV28; j_call: TRBJ1-5; cdr3_nt: TGCTCCACAGGGGGCAATCAGCCCCAGCATTTT; cdr3_aa: CSTGGNQPQHF
d_call: .; clone_size: once; v_call: TRBV5-1; j_call: TRBJ2-7; cdr3_nt: TGCGCCAGCAGCAGTTGGCCCGACGACAAAAGATACGAGCAGTACTTC; cdr3_aa: CASSSWPDDKRYEQYF
d_call: .; clone_size: .; v_call: TRBV13; j_call: TRBJ2-2; cdr3_nt: TGTGCCAGCAGCCCCTTCAGGACGACCGGGGAGCTGTTTTTT; cdr3_aa: CASSPFRTTGELFF
d_call: .; clone_size: .; v_call: TRBV2; j_call: TRBJ2-7; cdr3_nt: TGTGCCAGCAGACCCGACGGAACCTACGAGCAGTACTTC; cdr3_aa: CASRPDGTYEQYF
d_call: .; clone_size: .; v_call: TRBV6-6; j_call: TRBJ2-7; cdr3_nt: TGTGCCAGCAGATACCCGGACTCGGCGGGCGAGCAGTACTTC; cdr3_aa: CASRYPDSAGEQYF
d_call: TRBD1; clone_size: .; v_call: TRBV5-1; j_call: TRBJ1-2; cdr3_nt: TGCGCCAGCAGCTTACTCGGACAGGGGAATGACTATGGCTACACCTTC; cdr3_aa: CASSLLGQGNDYGYTF
d_call: TRBD2; clone_size: .; v_call: TRBV5-1; j_call: TRBJ2-3; cdr3_nt: TGCGCCAGCATTAGTGAGAGCGGGAGGGCCGTGGATACGCAGTATTTT; cdr3_aa: CASISESGRAVDTQYF
d_call: .; clone_size: .; v_call: TRBV18; j_call: TRBJ2-2; cdr3_nt: TGTGCCAGCTCACCCACCACGGGGACGAACACCGGGGAGCTGTTTTTT; cdr3_aa: CASSPTTGTNTGELFF
d_call: TRBD2; clone_size: .; v_call: TRBV12-5; j_call: TRBJ2-1; cdr3_nt: TGTGCTAGTGGATCTAGCGGGGGCAAGCAGTTCTTC; cdr3_aa: CASGSSGGKQFF
d_call: TRBD2; clone_size: .; v_call: TRBV19; j_call: TRBJ2-3; cdr3_nt: TGTGCCAGTAGTACCCGGACTAGCGGGGAATTCACAGATACGCAGTATTTT; cdr3_aa: CASSTRTSGEFTDTQYF
d_call: TRBD2; clone_size: .; v_call: TRBV5-1; j_call: TRBJ2-2; cdr3_nt: TGCGCCAGCAGCCTGCGGACTAGCGAACTTACCGGGGAGCTGTTTTTT; cdr3_aa: CASSLRTSELTGELFF
d_call: .; clone_size: .; v_call: TRBV19; j_call: TRBJ2-2; cdr3_nt: TGTGCCAGTACTATCCCGGGAGACGGGGAGCTGTTTTTT; cdr3_aa: CASTIPGDGELFF
d_call: .; clone_size: .; v_call: TRBV29-1; j_call: TRBJ2-7; cdr3_nt: TGCAGCGTTGGCCCGGATCCCTACGAGCAGTACTTC; cdr3_aa: CSVGPDPYEQYF
d_call: .; clone_size: .; v_call: TRBV4-3; j_call: TRBJ2-1; cdr3_nt: TGCGCCACTTCCCCTAGTAGCGGAAATTACAATGAGCAGTTCTTC; cdr3_aa: CATSPSSGNYNEQFF
d_call: .; clone_size: few; v_call: TRBV28; j_call: TRBJ1-2; cdr3_nt: TGTGCCAGCAGACCCGGGACATCGTCTTATGGCTACACCTTC; cdr3_aa: CASRPGTSSYGYTF
d_call: .; clone_size: .; v_call: TRBV5-6; j_call: TRBJ2-6; cdr3_nt: TGTGCCAGCAGCCGGGACGCGGCCAACGTCCTGACTTTC; cdr3_aa: CASSRDAANVLTF
d_call: TRBD1; clone_size: .; v_call: TRBV10-3; j_call: TRBJ1-5; cdr3_nt: TGTGCCAGTCAGGGGGTGAATAGCAATCAGCCCCAGCATTTT; cdr3_aa: CASQGVNSNQPQHF
d_call: .; clone_size: .; v_call: TRBV29-1; j_call: TRBJ1-1; cdr3_nt: TGCAGCGTTCGGTGGCAGCCGAACACTGAAGCTTTCTTT; cdr3_aa: CSVRWQPNTEAFF
d_call: .; clone_size: .; v_call: TRBV7-9; j_call: TRBJ2-7; cdr3_nt: TGTGCCAGCAGCTTAATGAGGAGCTCCTACGAGCAGTACTTC; cdr3_aa: CASSLMRSSYEQYF
d_call: .; clone_size: .; v_call: TRBV5-8; j_call: TRBJ1-6; cdr3_nt: TGTGCCAGCACCCACAGTTATTCACCCCTCCACTTT; cdr3_aa: CASTHSYSPLHF
d_call: .; clone_size: .; v_call: TRBV28; j_call: TRBJ1-1; cdr3_nt: TGTGCCAGCAGTTTAACCAGGGACACTGAAGCTTTCTTT; cdr3_aa: CASSLTRDTEAFF
d_call: .; clone_size: .; v_call: TRBV10-3; j_call: TRBJ2-1; cdr3_nt: TGTGCCATCAGTGAGTCGATCGTTAATGAGCAGTTCTTC; cdr3_aa: CAISESIVNEQFF
d_call: TRBD1; clone_size: few; v_call: TRBV28; j_call: TRBJ1-5; cdr3_nt: TGTGCCAGCAGTATGACTGACAGGGAAACGGGGGCCCAGCATTTT; cdr3_aa: CASSMTDRETGAQHF
d_call: TRBD1; clone_size: .; v_call: TRBV13; j_call: TRBJ2-1; cdr3_nt: TGTGCCAGCAGCCCGACAGGGGACAATGAGCAGTTCTTC; cdr3_aa: CASSPTGDNEQFF
d_call: .; clone_size: once; v_call: TRBV27; j_call: TRBJ2-1; cdr3_nt: TGTGCCAGCAGTTTCGACCGCAATGAGCAGTTCTTC; cdr3_aa: CASSFDRNEQFF
d_call: .; clone_size: .; v_call: TRBV7-6; j_call: TRBJ2-7; cdr3_nt: TGTGCCAGCAGCCCTCTTACGGGACTGCCCTACGAGCAGTACTTC; cdr3_aa: CASSPLTGLPYEQYF
d_call: TRBD1; clone_size: .; v_call: TRBV7-9; j_call: TRBJ2-7; cdr3_nt: TGTGCCAGCAGCTGGGGACAGGGAGGCGAGCAGTACTTC; cdr3_aa: CASSWGQGGEQYF
d_call: .; clone_size: .; v_call: TRBV18; j_call: TRBJ1-4; cdr3_nt: TGTGCCAGCTCACCACGGGGGTTCCCTAATGAAAAACTGTTTTTT; cdr3_aa: CASSPRGFPNEKLFF
d_call: .; clone_size: .; v_call: TRBV29-1; j_call: TRBJ2-3; cdr3_nt: TGCAGCGTTGAAAGGGCAGATACGCAGTATTTT; cdr3_aa: CSVERADTQYF
d_call: .; clone_size: .; v_call: TRBV10-2; j_call: TRBJ1-3; cdr3_nt: TGCGCCAGCAGAGAGGGAAACACCATATATTTT; cdr3_aa: CASREGNTIYF
d_call: .; clone_size: .; v_call: TRBV28; j_call: TRBJ1-2; cdr3_nt: TGTGCCACCAGGACGGGGGGCGGTGGCTACACCTTC; cdr3_aa: CATRTGGGGYTF
d_call: TRBD1; clone_size: .; v_call: TRBV5-3; j_call: TRBJ1-5; cdr3_nt: TGTGCCAGAAGCACAGGGACAGGAGGTGGGGACTATAGCAATCAGCCCCAGCATTTT; cdr3_aa: CARSTGTGGGDYSNQPQHF
d_call: TRBD1; clone_size: .; v_call: TRBV27; j_call: TRBJ2-1; cdr3_nt: TGTGCCAGCGGGGGACAGGGGTGGGGTGAGCAGTTCTTC; cdr3_aa: CASGGQGWGEQFF
d_call: TRBD1; clone_size: .; v_call: TRBV9; j_call: TRBJ2-7; cdr3_nt: TGTGCCAGCGGCTCAGACAGGGGGAACTACGAGCAGTACTTC; cdr3_aa: CASGSDRGNYEQYF
d_call: .; clone_size: .; v_call: TRBV15; j_call: TRBJ2-2; cdr3_nt: TGTGCCACCAGCAGACCCCGAGGGGGGGTGAACACCGGGGAGCTGTTTTTT; cdr3_aa: CATSRPRGGVNTGELFF
d_call: TRBD2; clone_size: .; v_call: TRBV6-6; j_call: TRBJ2-7; cdr3_nt: TGTGCCAGCAGACCACCGGGACTAGCCTACGAGCAGTACTTC; cdr3_aa: CASRPPGLAYEQYF
d_call: TRBD1; clone_size: .; v_call: TRBV11-2; j_call: TRBJ2-7; cdr3_nt: TGTGCCAGCAGCTTAGGGGGACAGATCTACTACGAGCAGTACTTC; cdr3_aa: CASSLGGQIYYEQYF
d_call: .; clone_size: .; v_call: TRBV9; j_call: TRBJ1-1; cdr3_nt: TGTGCCAGCAGCGCGACAGGAGGGTGGGGCACTGAAGCTTTCTTT; cdr3_aa: CASSATGGWGTEAFF
d_call: .; clone_size: once; v_call: TRBV4-2; j_call: TRBJ2-1; cdr3_nt: TGTGCCAGCAGCCAAGATCGAACGAACTCCTACAATGAGCAGTTCTTC; cdr3_aa: CASSQDRTNSYNEQFF
d_call: TRBD2; clone_size: .; v_call: TRBV13; j_call: TRBJ2-7; cdr3_nt: TGTGCCAGCAGCTCGACTAGCGGGAGGTCCTACGAGCAGTACTTC; cdr3_aa: CASSSTSGRSYEQYF
d_call: .; clone_size: .; v_call: TRBV12-5; j_call: TRBJ1-2; cdr3_nt: TGTGCTAGTGGTCACTCCCGGGACCTTGGCTACACCTTC; cdr3_aa: CASGHSRDLGYTF
d_call: .; clone_size: .; v_call: TRBV19; j_call: TRBJ2-2; cdr3_nt: TGTGCCAGTAGTATATGGGGTGGTCTGAACACCGGGGAGCTGTTTTTT; cdr3_aa: CASSIWGGLNTGELFF
d_call: .; clone_size: .; v_call: TRBV14; j_call: TRBJ1-1; cdr3_nt: TGTGCCAGCAGCCAAGGAGGGGGAGGGATGAACACTGAAGCTTTCTTT; cdr3_aa: CASSQGGGGMNTEAFF